A single sample gave rise to the 4 T cell receptor beta chains below, sequenced in a study of monozygotic twins with inflammatory bowel disease (dated by TCRdb to between 2017 and 2020). Library method: 5' RACE. Sequencing was performed on an Illumina HiSeq 2500. The reads underwent TCRdb reprocessing, giving one record for each CDR3 protein sequence and no DNA. The sample table gives around 410,000 distinct CDR3 sequences. The ten top clones hold 2% to 2.5% of the sample. The sequenced sample was blood. These receptors were collected from a human donor with ulcerative colitis or Crohn's disease, or a healthy co-twin of an affected twin (not recorded which).

V and J are TRBV6-2 or TRBV6-3 and TRBJ2-2. The CDR3 is 13 residues long. Germline V gene sequence: CDR1 MNHEY, CDR2 SVGEGT. CDR3 amino acids: CASTYRDTGELFF.

The V gene is TRBV18, the J gene TRBJ1-3. The CDR3 sequence is 15 residues long. Germline V gene lookup returns CDR1 KGHSH and CDR2 LQKENI. CDR3 protein: CASSPSGVSGNTIYF.

V usage is TRBV27 and J usage is TRBJ2-1; as DNA is missing, the TRBD2 call by TCRdb cannot be tested. The CDR3 has 17 amino acids. Germline V gene sequence: CDR1 MNHEY, CDR2 SMNVEV (reference sequence). This chain's CDR3 is CASSLFLAGSPYNEQFF.

The chain combines TRBV7-8 with TRBJ1-5; the D gene TCRdb calls, TRBD1, cannot be checked with no DNA. The length of the CDR3 is 14 residues. Germline values: CDR1 SGHVS, CDR2 FQNEAQ. This CDR3 is CASSPRGGAEPQHF.